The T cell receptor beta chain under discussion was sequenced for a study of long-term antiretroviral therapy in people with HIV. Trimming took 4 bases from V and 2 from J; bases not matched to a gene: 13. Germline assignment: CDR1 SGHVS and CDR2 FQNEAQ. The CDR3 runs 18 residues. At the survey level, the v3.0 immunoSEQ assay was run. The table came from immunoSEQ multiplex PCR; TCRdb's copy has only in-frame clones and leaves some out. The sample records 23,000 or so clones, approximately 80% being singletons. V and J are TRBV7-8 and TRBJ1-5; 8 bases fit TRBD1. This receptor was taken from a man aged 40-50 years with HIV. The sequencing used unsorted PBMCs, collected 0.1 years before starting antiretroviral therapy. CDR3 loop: CASSSRTGPPAGNQPQHF. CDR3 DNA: TGTGCCAGCAGCTCTCGGACAGGGCCCCCGGCGGGCAATCAGCCCCAGCATTTT. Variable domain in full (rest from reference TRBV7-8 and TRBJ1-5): GAGVSQSPRYKVAKRGQDVALRCDPISGHVSLFWYQQALGQGPEFLTYFQNEAQLDKSGLPSDRFFAERPEGSVSTLKIQRTQQEDSAVYLCASSSRTGPPAGNQPQHFGDGTRLSIL.